This TCR beta chain is drawn from a study of T cell repertoires in cytomegalovirus infection. In the study overall: Indications came from public TCR beta signatures; they pointed to CMV infection and to a matching HLA type.

Findings and limits, study-wide: Clonotype analysis showed dominance of the ex vivo response by HLA-C-restricted CMV-specific TCR beta clonotypes. Totalled public TCR beta family frequency picked out people who carried CMV plus the relevant HLA.

Trimming cost V 3 bases and J 4 bases; bases outside gene matches: 11. CDR1 and CDR2 (germline): WSHSY, SAAADI. CDR3 size: 16 residues. TCRdb reprocessed the reads with MiXCR, giving one entry per CDR3 protein. The profile covers approximately 200,000 distinct CDR3 sequences, with roughly 27% appearing a single time and 30% to 35% taken by the ten largest. This clonotype has a handful of counts. Its matching antigen is unknown. This sequence originates from a human donor in good health (CMV status not recorded). Some clones in this sample may be carry-over from other donors' samples. V usage is TRBV10-2 and J usage is TRBJ1-1; 7 positions agree with TRBD1. Material for sequencing was PBMCs. The CDR3 DNA follows: TGCGCCAGCAGTGAACGAAGGGGGCGCCGGGGCACTGAAGCTTTCTTT. Protein sequence: CASSERRGRRGTEAFF.